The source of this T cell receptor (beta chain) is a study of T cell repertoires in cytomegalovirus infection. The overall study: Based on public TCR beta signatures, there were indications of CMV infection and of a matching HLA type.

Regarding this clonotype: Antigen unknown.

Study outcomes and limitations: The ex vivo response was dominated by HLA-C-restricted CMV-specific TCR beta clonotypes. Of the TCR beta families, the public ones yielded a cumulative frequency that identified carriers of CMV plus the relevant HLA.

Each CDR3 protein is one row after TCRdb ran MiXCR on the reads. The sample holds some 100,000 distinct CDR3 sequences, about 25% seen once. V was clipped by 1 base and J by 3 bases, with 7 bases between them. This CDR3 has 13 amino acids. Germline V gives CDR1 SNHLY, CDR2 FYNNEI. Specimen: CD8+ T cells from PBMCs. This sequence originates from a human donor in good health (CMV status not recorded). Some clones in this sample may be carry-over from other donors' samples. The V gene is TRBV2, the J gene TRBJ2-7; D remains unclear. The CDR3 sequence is CASSEGQDYEQYF. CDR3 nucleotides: TGTGCCAGCAGTGAAGGACAAGACTACGAGCAGTACTTC.